Below are 31 T cell receptor beta chains sequenced from a single sample in a study of shared clonotypes between healthy human individuals. Clones were sequenced by immunoSEQ multiplex PCR, and TCRdb holds only the in-frame ones, with some missing. The sample records about 2.1 million clones, around 93% being singletons. Naive CD8 cells lacked CD45RO, underwent positive selection for CCR7 and left out terminally differentiated effector memory CD45RA+ cells. The material sequenced was naive CD8+ T cells from PBMCs. These receptors all come from a man aged 18 to 29 in good health. Some clones in this sample may be carry-over from other donors' samples.

The chain recombines TRBV9 with TRBJ1-2; unclear D gene. Germline V gene lookup returns CDR1 SGDLS and CDR2 YYNGEE. This CDR3 comprises 13 residues. V was pared by 0 bases and J by 7 bases, with 10 bases between. CDR3 region: CASSVEGIGGYTF. DNA for the CDR3: TGTGCCAGCAGCGTAGAAGGGATCGGTGGCTACACCTTC.

V is TRBV29-1 and J is TRBJ1-2; tentative D call: TRBD1 (6 bases). Germline values: CDR1 SQVTM, CDR2 ANQGSEA. This CDR3 spans 15 amino acids. V lost 7 bases and J 0 bases, leaving 18 bases between the germline ends. Written as DNA, the CDR3 is TGCAGCGCCCCTTTATTAGGGGGATCTAACTATGGCTACACCTTC. Protein sequence: CSAPLLGGSNYGYTF.

This chain joins TRBV10-3 and TRBJ2-3; tentatively, D is TRBD2 (5 bases). Trimming left V 7 bases short and J 0 bases short, with 8 bases between. CDR3 length: 13 residues. The germline V gene encodes CDR1 ENHRY and CDR2 SYGVKD. CDR3 sequence reads: CAIKGGSTDTQYF. Written as DNA, the CDR3 is TGTGCCATCAAAGGCGGGAGCACAGATACGCAGTATTTT.

V and J are TRBV5-6 and TRBJ1-6, with D perhaps matching TRBD1 (5 bases). Germline V gene lookup returns CDR1 SGHDT and CDR2 YYEEEE. The V and J ends lost 2 bases and 5 bases respectively, with 8 bases between them. The CDR3 length is 14 residues. The CDR3 region is CASSLDSDNSPLHF. CDR3 DNA: TGTGCCAGCAGCTTAGACAGCGATAATTCACCCCTCCACTTT.

This clone was counted a single time. The chain employs TRBV29-1 and TRBJ2-5, with D possibly TRBD1 on 6 matching bases. Germline CDR1 SQVTM, CDR2 ANQGSEA. V gave up 8 bases and J gave up 0 bases, with 22 bases separating them. The CDR3 loop spans 16 amino acids. The CDR3 loop reads CSFPHGDTWYQETQYF. In nucleotides, the CDR3 is TGCAGCTTTCCCCATGGGGACACCTGGTACCAAGAGACCCAGTACTTC. Full variable domain (missing parts from reference TRBV29-1 and TRBJ2-5): SAVISQKPSRDICQRGTSLTIQCQVDSQVTMMFWYRQQPGQSLTLIATANQGSEATYESGFVIDKFPISRPNLTFSTLTVSNMSPEDSSIYLCSFPHGDTWYQETQYFGPGTRLLVL.

There are a few counts of this clone. V is TRBV30 and J is TRBJ1-5, with D hard to call. The CDR3 covers 15 residues. Germline lookup yields CDR1 GTSNPN and CDR2 SVGIG (reference sequence). Trimming removed 5 bases at V and 0 bases at J, with 14 bases between. CDR3 residues: CAWGEDPYSNQPQHF. The CDR3 DNA reads TGTGCCTGGGGGGAGGACCCCTATAGCAATCAGCCCCAGCATTTT.

Note on this clone: Other nucleotide sequences from this sample produce the same CDR3. The chain carries TRBV11-3 and TRBJ2-1, with TRBD2 matching 7 bases. Germline loops: CDR1 SGHNT, CDR2 YENEEA. Trimming cost V 5 bases and J 0 bases; bases outside gene matches: 4. The CDR3 is made up of 15 amino acids. DNA of the CDR3: TGTGCCAGCAGCGGGAGGGGAGGCTCCTACAATGAGCAGTTCTTC. It encodes CASSGRGGSYNEQFF.

The J gene is TRBJ2-1, the V gene TRBV13; weak D call: TRBD2 (7 bases). This CDR3 comprises 15 residues. Trimming cost V 5 bases and J 5 bases, with 16 bases left between them. Germline CDR1 and CDR2: PRHDT and FYEKMQ (reference sequence). In nucleotides, the CDR3 is TGTGCCAGCAGCGAGAGGGGGGAGGGTCACAATGAGCAGTTCTTC. Protein product: CASSERGEGHNEQFF.

The rearrangement joins TRBV9 to TRBJ1-6; D ambiguous. The CDR3 has 13 amino acids. The germline V gene encodes CDR1 SGDLS and CDR2 YYNGEE. The ends were cut back, 3 bases at V and 10 bases at J, with 11 bases in the middle. The CDR3 DNA is TGTGCCAGCAGCGCCCTCCCGGGCTCACCCCTCCACTTT. The encoded protein is CASSALPGSPLHF.

This clone was recorded only once. The chain employs TRBV14 and TRBJ2-1, with 8 bases that match TRBD1. Germline loops: CDR1 SGHDN, CDR2 FVKESK. Trimming at V came to 2 bases and at J to 9 bases, leaving 6 bases not matched to a gene. CDR3 length: 14 amino acids. CDR3 nucleotides: TGTGCCAGCAGCCAACTCAGGGGGCGGAGTGAGCAGTTCTTC. It codes for CASSQLRGRSEQFF. Together with reference TRBV14 and TRBJ2-1, the CDR3 gives the full variable domain: EAGVTQFPSHSVIEKGQTVTLRCDPISGHDNLYWYRRVMGKEIKFLLHFVKESKQDESGMPNNRFLAERTGGTYSTLKVQPAELEDSGVYFCASSQLRGRSEQFFGPGTRLTVL.

This chain uses TRBV28 with TRBJ1-5; 8 bases are a match to TRBD1. Germline lookup yields CDR1 MDHEN and CDR2 SYDVKM. The CDR3 loop spans 15 amino acids. J gave up 4 bases and V 10 bases, and 12 bases lay outside the gene matches. CDR3 bases: TGTGCCACCTTCCCGCGGACAGGGTGGAATCAGCCCCAGCATTTT. It specifies CATFPRTGWNQPQHF.

CDR3 nucleotides: TGTGCTAGTGGCTTTACGGGGGGCGGACAAGAGACCCAGTACTTC. As protein: CASGFTGGGQETQYF. The chain is built from TRBV12-5 and TRBJ2-5; D perhaps matches TRBD2 (7 bases). The V and J ends lost 6 bases and 2 bases respectively, with 16 bases between them. CDR1 and CDR2 (germline): LGHNT, FRNRAP. This CDR3 contains 15 residues.

The chain recombines TRBV7-8 with TRBJ1-5, with D maybe TRBD1 (5 bases). CDR1 SGHVS and CDR2 FQNEAQ come from the germline V gene. This CDR3 is 13 amino acids long. V was pared by 6 bases and J by 6 bases, with 12 bases between. Here the CDR3 reads CASSQGGAQPQHF. In DNA form, the CDR3 reads TGTGCCAGCAGTCAGGGCGGGGCTCAGCCCCAGCATTTT.

The V call is TRBV28, the J call TRBJ1-2, with D possibly matching TRBD1 (6 bases). The CDR3 has 14 residues. Germline V gene sequence: CDR1 MDHEN, CDR2 SYDVKM. Trimming took off 11 bases at V and 0 bases at J, with 16 bases between the two ends. CDR3 residues: CASHGGLANYGYTF. CDR3 bases: TGTGCCTCCCACGGGGGGCTAGCTAACTATGGCTACACCTTC.

The V and J genes are TRBV28 and TRBJ2-7; no firm D call. Looked up from germline, CDR1 is MDHEN and CDR2 is SYDVKM. This CDR3 has 14 amino acids. V dropped 2 bases and J dropped 0 bases, with 8 bases sitting between them. The CDR3 nucleotides are TGTGCCAGCAGTTTAATGCGCCGCTCCTACGAGCAGTACTTC. As protein: CASSLMRRSYEQYF.

The chain couples TRBV28 to TRBJ2-5, with a possible D match to TRBD2 (6 bases). The CDR3 length is 16 residues. Germline CDR1 is MDHEN and CDR2 is SYDVKM. The germline V and J ends were trimmed by 3 bases and 5 bases, with 19 bases remaining between them. The CDR3: CASSFVSSLAGETQYF. DNA for the CDR3: TGTGCCAGCAGTTTCGTCTCAAGTCTGGCGGGGGAGACCCAGTACTTC.

The V gene is TRBV28, the J gene TRBJ1-5, with D uncertain. The CDR3 has 15 amino acids. Trimming took 5 bases from V and 0 from J, leaving 11 bases between them. Germline assignment: CDR1 MDHEN and CDR2 SYDVKM. The chain's CDR3 is CASSPDGYSNQPQHF. CDR3 sequence (DNA): TGTGCCAGCAGTCCGGACGGCTATAGCAATCAGCCCCAGCATTTT.

The chain uses TRBV27 and TRBJ2-3; 7 bases fit TRBD2. In germline, CDR1 is MNHEY, CDR2 SMNVEV (reference sequence). Losses at the gene ends were 3 bases for V and 2 bases for J; bases not matched to a gene: 5. CDR3 size: 15 residues. The CDR3 here is CASSFRDYLTDTQYF. The CDR3 region has the DNA TGTGCCAGCAGTTTTCGGGACTATCTCACAGATACGCAGTATTTT.

This clone has just one count. The chain links TRBV27 to TRBJ1-2; D unresolved. Germline CDR1 reads MNHEY; CDR2 reads SMNVEV (reference sequence). The CDR3 length is 16 residues. Trimming shortened V by 3 bases and J by 4 bases, and 18 bases separated the two germline ends. The CDR3 here is CASSLVSGRFIYGYTF. DNA of the CDR3: TGTGCCAGCAGTTTGGTTTCAGGACGATTCATCTATGGCTACACCTTC.

This clone was recorded once. The CDR3 coding sequence is TGTGCCAGCAGCCCGGGGACTAGCAGGTCCCTCGAGCAGTACTTC. Residues: CASSPGTSRSLEQYF. The gene calls are TRBV7-8 and TRBJ2-7, with TRBD2 matching over 9 bases. With 5 bases clipped from V and 6 bases from J, the junction kept 11 bases outside the gene matches. The CDR3 spans 15 residues. CDR1 is SGHVS, CDR2 FQNEAQ, per germline.

The chain has TRBV10-1 and TRBJ2-2; a possible D gene is TRBD1 (5 bases). The CDR3 contains 19 residues. Germline V gene sequence: CDR1 WNHNN, CDR2 SYGVQD (reference sequence). Trimming took off 8 bases at V and 1 base at J, with 26 bases between the two ends. The CDR3, as DNA: TGCGCCAGCCTCTTCAGGGTCCCTCTTCATGCTGAGAACACCGGGGAGCTGTTTTTT. Translated, it gives CASLFRVPLHAENTGELFF.

The chain has TRBV5-6 and TRBJ1-4, with D possibly being TRBD1 (5 bases). CDR1 and CDR2 (germline): SGHDT, YYEEEE. Between the trimmed V and J ends, which lost 4 bases and 6 bases, there was a span of 13 bases. There are 14 residues in the CDR3. CDR3 loop: CASSTGTDDEKLFF. CDR3 coding DNA: TGTGCCAGCAGCACCGGGACGGACGATGAAAAACTGTTTTTT.

The chain links TRBV5-6 to TRBJ2-7; no definite D call. The CDR3 loop spans 14 amino acids. Germline CDR1 and CDR2: SGHDT and YYEEEE. With 0 bases removed from V and 2 bases from J, the gap between germline ends came to 9 bases. CDR3 bases: TGTGCCAGCAGCTTGGGAAACTCCCCCTACGAGCAGTACTTC. Translated, it gives CASSLGNSPYEQYF.

This clone is a singleton in its sample. The J gene is TRBJ2-1, the V gene TRBV10-2, with D perhaps matching TRBD2 (5 bases). This CDR3 comprises 12 residues. Between the trimmed V and J ends, which lost 2 bases and 10 bases, there was a span of 9 bases. CDR1 and CDR2 (germline): WSHSY, SAAADI. The CDR3 DNA is TGCGCCAGCAGTGAGACTAGTTGGGAGCAGTTCTTC. Amino acid sequence: CASSETSWEQFF.

The chain employs TRBV5-1 and TRBJ1-1; possibly TRBD1 for D (5 bases). CDR3 length: 16 amino acids. The V end was cut by 5 bases, the J end by 6 bases, with 23 bases between. Looked up from germline, CDR1 is SGHRS and CDR2 is YFSETQ. Here the CDR3 DNA reads TGCGCCAGCAGATCTCTCGCTTTCCAGGGATTCGCTGAAGCTTTCTTT. It translates to CASRSLAFQGFAEAFF.

About this clone: The sample contains more than one DNA sequence encoding this CDR3. The chain has TRBV28 and TRBJ2-7, with D unclear. CDR3 length equals 14 residues. The germline gives CDR1 MDHEN, CDR2 SYDVKM. V lost 3 bases and J lost 2, with 11 bases in between. The CDR3 DNA sequence: TGTGCCAGCAGTTTGGCAGGTGGCACCTACGAGCAGTACTTC. Translation: CASSLAGGTYEQYF.

The chain is built from TRBV6-5 and TRBJ1-2, with 8 nucleotides matching TRBD1. The CDR3 is 14 amino acids. Germline assignment: CDR1 MNHEY and CDR2 SVGAGI. The junction had 8 bases not matched to a gene; V was cut back by 6 bases and J by 5 bases. CDR3: CASSALRTGYGYTF. The CDR3 DNA is TGTGCCAGCAGCGCCCTCCGGACAGGGTATGGCTACACCTTC.

The chain combines TRBV28 with TRBJ2-2; 8 nucleotides agree with TRBD2. This CDR3 is 17 amino acids long. Germline-derived CDR1 and CDR2 are MDHEN and SYDVKM. The V segment lost 5 bases and the J segment 7 bases; nucleotides outside the gene matches: 15. The CDR3 nucleotides read TGTGCCAGCAGTAGGGGGACTAGGCTCTACACCGGCGGGGAGCTGTTTTTT. Translation: CASSRGTRLYTGGELFF. Full variable domain (missing parts from reference TRBV28 and TRBJ2-2): DVKVTQSSRYLVKRTGEKVFLECVQDMDHENMFWYRQDPGLGLRLIYFSYDVKMKEKGDIPEGYSVSREKKERFSLILESASTNQTSMYLCASSRGTRLYTGGELFFGEGSRLTVL.

The chain recombines TRBV6-5 with TRBJ2-1, with TRBD2 matching 11 bases. V trimming: 6 bases; J trimming: 3 bases; junction bases outside the gene matches: 4. The CDR3 contains 15 residues. Germline V gene lookup returns CDR1 MNHEY and CDR2 SVGAGI. Written as DNA, the CDR3 is TGTGCCAGCAGCCGGGGACTAGCGGACTACAATGAGCAGTTCTTC. Translating it yields CASSRGLADYNEQFF.

About this clone: Other DNA variants within this sample encode the same CDR3. The J gene is TRBJ2-7, the V gene TRBV6-1; 10 bases fit TRBD1. Germline trimming cut 3 bases from V and 3 bases from J; bases unmatched to any gene: 2. From germline, CDR1 is MNHNS and CDR2 SASEGT. The CDR3 extends over 14 amino acids. CDR3 sequence: CASSDRDRGYEQYF. The CDR3 nucleotides read TGTGCCAGCAGTGACCGGGACAGGGGCTACGAGCAGTACTTC.

The chain links TRBV29-1 to TRBJ2-7, with D perhaps assigned TRBD1 or TRBD2 (6 bases each). V lost 6 bases and J lost 6, with 15 bases in between. Germline V gene lookup returns CDR1 SQVTM and CDR2 ANQGSEA. This CDR3 comprises 12 residues. CDR3 residues: CSVPGTGAEQYF. The CDR3 DNA is TGCAGCGTCCCCGGGACGGGGGCCGAGCAGTACTTC.